This entry concerns a single T cell receptor beta chain. Amplification of the TCR beta CDR3 regions used RNA transcripts (as template). First-round RT-PCR used HTBI primers; second-round multiplex PCR followed. TCRdb independently ran MiXCR on the multiplex PCR reads; one entry per CDR3 protein. The sample carries 900,000 to 1,200,000 distinct CDR3 sequences, around a third recorded once. This specimen belongs to a study of Graves' ophthalmopathy and Graves' hyperthyroidism. CDR3 length: 14 amino acids. Germline CDR1 is SGHRS and CDR2 is YFSETQ. Trimming took off 0 bases at V and 7 bases at J, with 13 bases between the two ends.

The sequence derives from an adult man with Graves' hyperthyroidism. The sequencing sample was made of peripheral blood or thyroid tissue (not recorded which). The chain is built from TRBV5-1 and TRBJ2-5; no clear D. CDR3 DNA: TGCGCCAGCAGCTTGGCGGCAGTGGGCGCGACCCAGTACTTC. Amino acid sequence: CASSLAAVGATQYF. Drawing the rest from reference TRBV5-1 and TRBJ2-5, the complete variable domain is KAGVTQTPRYLIKTRGQQVTLSCSPISGHRSVSWYQQTPGQGLQFLFEYFSETQRNKGNFPGRFSGRQFSNSRSEMNVSTLELGDSALYLCASSLAAVGATQYFGPGTRLLVL.